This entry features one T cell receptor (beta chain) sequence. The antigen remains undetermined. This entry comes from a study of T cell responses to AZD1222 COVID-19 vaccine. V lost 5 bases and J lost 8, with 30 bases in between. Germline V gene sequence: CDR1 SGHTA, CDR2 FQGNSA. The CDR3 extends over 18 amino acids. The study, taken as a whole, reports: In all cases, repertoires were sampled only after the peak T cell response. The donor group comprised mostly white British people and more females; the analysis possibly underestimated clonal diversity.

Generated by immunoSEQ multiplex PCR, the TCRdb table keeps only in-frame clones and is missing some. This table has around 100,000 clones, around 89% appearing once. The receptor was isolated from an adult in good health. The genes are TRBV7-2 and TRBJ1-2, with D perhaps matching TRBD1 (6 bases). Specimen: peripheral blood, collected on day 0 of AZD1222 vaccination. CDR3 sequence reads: CASSPHQGQFQGGRGYTF. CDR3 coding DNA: TGTGCCAGCAGCCCTCACCAAGGACAGTTCCAGGGCGGACGAGGCTACACCTTC.